The T cell receptor (beta chain) described here comes from a study of OX40 agonist ivuxolimab in advanced cancers. The data were produced by immunoSEQ multiplex PCR, yet TCRdb's version contains in-frame clones alone and is incomplete. The sample has over 30,000 clones, roughly 80% seen once. Germline V gene data show CDR1 as KGHSH and CDR2 as LQKENI. Germline trimming cut 2 bases from V and 5 bases from J; bases unmatched to any gene: 14. The CDR3 has 17 residues. The receptor's source is an adult with an advanced solid tumor such as melanoma, head and neck, liver or kidney cancer. The rearrangement joins TRBV18 to TRBJ2-5; 7 positions match TRBD1. This material consisted of CD4+ or CD8+ T cells sorted from blood, taken in a trial of the OX40 agonist ivuxolimab. DNA for the CDR3: TGTGCCAGCTCACCATTCTCGGGACAGCTAGAGATGGAGACCCAGTACTTC. Translated: CASSPFSGQLEMETQYF.